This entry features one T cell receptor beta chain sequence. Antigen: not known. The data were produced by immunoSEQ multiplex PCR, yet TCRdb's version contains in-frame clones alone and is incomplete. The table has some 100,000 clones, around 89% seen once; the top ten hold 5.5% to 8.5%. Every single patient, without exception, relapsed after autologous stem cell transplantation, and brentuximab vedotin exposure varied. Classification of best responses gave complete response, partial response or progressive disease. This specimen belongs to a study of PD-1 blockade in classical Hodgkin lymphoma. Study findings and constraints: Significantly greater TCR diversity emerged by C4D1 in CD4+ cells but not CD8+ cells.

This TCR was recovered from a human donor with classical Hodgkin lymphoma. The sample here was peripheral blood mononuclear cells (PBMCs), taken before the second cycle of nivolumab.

The CDR3: CSVVREETQYF. Written as DNA, the CDR3 is TGCAGCGTTGTCAGGGAAGAGACCCAGTACTTC. This rearrangement joins TRBV29-1 to TRBJ2-5, with D perhaps matching TRBD1 (5 bases). The CDR3 spans 11 residues. Germline CDR1 SQVTM, CDR2 ANQGSEA. Trimming pared 4 bases from V and 3 bases from J, leaving 6 bases between.